This T cell receptor beta chain was obtained from a study of Graves' ophthalmopathy and Graves' hyperthyroidism. The CDR3 contains 14 residues. V was clipped by 1 base and J by 4 bases; unmatched bases: 2. CDR1 is SQVTM and CDR2 is ANQGSEA in the germline V gene. Researchers took RNA transcripts and amplified TCR beta CDR3 regions from them. An opening RT-PCR round employed HTBI primers and preceded a second-round multiplex PCR. One entry per CDR3 protein, called by TCRdb with MiXCR from the multiplex PCR reads. The table records over a million distinct CDR3 sequences, about 38% of them present only once. At least ten counts were recorded for this clonotype. Its antigen is as yet unknown. Study-wide points: Most clonotypes expanded in thyroid above 0.001 frequency were present in blood too.

Symptoms, serum thyroxine and TRAb, thyroid ultrasound, and orbital computed tomography formed the diagnostic basis. The source is an adult man with Graves' hyperthyroidism. Material: peripheral blood or thyroid tissue (not recorded which). The rearrangement joins TRBV29-1 to TRBJ2-7; TRBD2 aligns across 12 bases. The CDR3 sequence: CSVEGLAGEYEQYF. The CDR3 DNA reads as TGCAGCGTTGAAGGACTAGCGGGAGAGTACGAGCAGTACTTC.